The 32 T cell receptor beta chains in this list originate from one sample, sequenced in a study of shared clonotypes between healthy human individuals. Only in-frame clones appear in the TCRdb table, and some are missing; sequencing was by immunoSEQ multiplex PCR. Of some 350,000 clones in the sample, approximately 79% were seen once. Input material: memory CD4+ T cells sorted from blood. The sample's subset: CD45RA-negative fraction. These receptors all stem from a man in his thirties or forties in good health.

The genes are TRBV27 and TRBJ2-1; D remains unclear. Germline CDR1 MNHEY, CDR2 SMNVEV (reference sequence). V was pared by 5 bases and J by 3 bases, with 20 bases between. The CDR3 has 17 amino acids. Here the CDR3 reads CASSPQMAVGYYNEQFF. The DNA of the CDR3 is TGTGCCAGCAGTCCCCAAATGGCAGTGGGGTACTACAATGAGCAGTTCTTC.

The J gene is TRBJ2-1, the V gene TRBV10-1; weak D call: TRBD1 (5 bases). This CDR3 is built from 13 residues. The germline V gene encodes CDR1 WNHNN and CDR2 SYGVQD (reference sequence). Trimming left V 8 bases short and J 6 bases short, with 14 bases between. CDR3 sequence: CASGRQGSNEQFF. The CDR3 DNA is TGCGCCAGCGGAAGGCAGGGAAGCAATGAGCAGTTCTTC.

The chain carries TRBV5-1 and TRBJ2-2, with unresolved D. This CDR3 spans 15 amino acids. Germline-derived CDR1 and CDR2 are SGHRS and YFSETQ. V was trimmed by 0 bases and J by 1 base, leaving 7 bases between them. In DNA, the CDR3 is TGCGCCAGCAGCTTGGGACACTTGAACACCGGGGAGCTGTTTTTT. It is translated as CASSLGHLNTGELFF.

V gene TRBV5-1 combines with J gene TRBJ2-1, with 13 bases fitting TRBD2. The CDR3 runs to 14 residues. CDR1 and CDR2 (germline): SGHRS, YFSETQ. V dropped 3 bases and J dropped 9; count of bases not matched to a gene: 3. CDR3: CASSSTSGRLEQFF. As DNA, the CDR3 is TGCGCCAGCAGCTCGACTAGCGGGAGGCTTGAGCAGTTCTTC.

The V and J genes are TRBV2 and TRBJ1-1; 11 bases align to TRBD1. Unmatched junction bases numbered 8, after V lost 1 base and J lost 10 bases. This CDR3 has 15 amino acids. Germline CDR1 and CDR2: SNHLY and FYNNEI. In nucleotides, the CDR3 is TGTGCCAGCAGTGAAGAAGGACAGGGGGCGGTGGGAGCTTTCTTT. This codes for CASSEEGQGAVGAFF.

The chain is built from TRBV5-5 and TRBJ1-5; D unclear. V lost 4 bases and J lost 8, with 13 bases in between. The germline CDR1 and CDR2 sequences are SGHKS and YYEKEE (reference sequence). This CDR3 contains 13 residues. CDR3 bases: TGTGCCAGCAGCGAGGGCCCTTTCGAGCCCCAGCATTTT. It encodes CASSEGPFEPQHF.

There are a few counts of this clone. The chain links TRBV5-1 to TRBJ1-4; 9 nucleotides align to TRBD1. This CDR3 comprises 15 residues. CDR1 and CDR2 from the germline V gene are SGHRS and YFSETQ. V was clipped by 3 bases and J by 4 bases; unmatched bases: 4. The DNA of the CDR3 is TGCGCCAGCAGCTCCACAGGGGGCCTTAATGAAAAACTGTTTTTT. Protein sequence: CASSSTGGLNEKLFF.

The chain combines TRBV7-9 with TRBJ1-3, with a weak D call TRBD1 (6 bases). The CDR3 loop spans 16 amino acids. The V gene lost 2 bases and the J gene lost 5 bases, with 16 bases spanning the gap. From germline, CDR1 is SEHNR and CDR2 FQNEAQ (reference sequence). The CDR3 DNA reads as TGTGCCAGCAGCTTAAGGATACGGGGGGCACGAAACACCATATATTTT. Amino acid sequence: CASSLRIRGARNTIYF.

The chain joins TRBV4-3 to TRBJ2-7, with 7 bases aligning to TRBD2. The CDR3 is 15 amino acids. V lost 2 bases to trimming and J lost 10 bases; unmatched junction nucleotides: 14. Germline values: CDR1 LGHNA, CDR2 YSLEER. The CDR3 here is CASSQQGEGFTSQYF. The CDR3, as DNA: TGCGCCAGCAGCCAACAAGGGGAGGGCTTTACGAGTCAGTACTTC.

This chain joins TRBV19 and TRBJ2-1; TRBD2 might be the D (6 bases). This CDR3 has 16 amino acids. CDR1 is LNHDA and CDR2 is SQIVND in the germline V gene (reference sequence). The V and J ends lost 3 bases and 3 bases respectively, with 15 bases between them. CDR3 sequence reads: CASSMEGLRDYNEQFF. Here the CDR3 DNA reads TGTGCCAGTAGTATGGAGGGTTTGAGGGACTACAATGAGCAGTTCTTC.

The rearrangement uses TRBV15 and TRBJ1-2; no clear D gene. V was shortened by 3 bases and J by 3 bases, with 14 bases between the two germline ends. The CDR3 sequence is 15 residues long. Germline CDR1 LNHNV, CDR2 YYDKDF (reference sequence). Here the CDR3 reads CATSRRSGLDYGYTF. The CDR3 bases are TGTGCCACCAGCAGGAGATCCGGGCTTGACTATGGCTACACCTTC.

CDR3 amino acids: CASSFTSGSGETQYF. Written as DNA, the CDR3 is TGCGCCAGCAGCTTTACTAGCGGGAGTGGGGAGACCCAGTACTTC. The V call is TRBV5-1, the J call TRBJ2-5, with TRBD2 matching over 11 bases. The ends lost 2 bases at V and 5 bases at J; junction bases unmatched: 5. CDR3 size: 15 residues. Germline CDR1 reads SGHRS; CDR2 reads YFSETQ.

The chain has TRBV11-2 and TRBJ2-5, with TRBD2 matching over 7 bases. The CDR3 contains 16 residues. Germline assignment: CDR1 SGHAT and CDR2 FQNNGV. J gave up 1 base and V 5 bases, and 10 bases lay outside the gene matches. The CDR3 region has the DNA TGTGCCAGCAGCCCCGTACGGTTAGCGGGCCAAGAGACCCAGTACTTC. Amino acid sequence: CASSPVRLAGQETQYF.

This clone was seen more than once but under ten times. The J gene is TRBJ2-7, the V gene TRBV28; 9 positions match TRBD2. Germline CDR1 is MDHEN and CDR2 is SYDVKM. Trimming took 2 bases from V and 6 from J; bases not matched to a gene: 14. The CDR3 is made up of 17 amino acids. The CDR3 DNA follows: TGTGCCAGCAGTTTACTCCGCCTAGCGGGAACCTTTACCGAGCAGTACTTC. Protein sequence: CASSLLRLAGTFTEQYF.

This clone was picked up many times. The J gene is TRBJ2-5, the V gene TRBV29-1; 9 positions agree with TRBD1. The trim removed 7 bases at V and 7 bases at J, leaving 10 bases unmatched. The CDR3 loop spans 13 amino acids. CDR1 is SQVTM, CDR2 ANQGSEA, per germline. The chain's CDR3 is CSDQTGGAGTQYF. The CDR3 bases are TGCAGCGACCAGACAGGGGGGGCAGGGACCCAGTACTTC.

The rearrangement joins TRBV7-2 to TRBJ2-3; D unclear. Deletions cut 7 bases from V and 6 bases from J, with 17 bases between. Germline V lookup: CDR1 SGHTA, CDR2 FQGNSA. The CDR3 runs 14 residues. The CDR3 spells CASNLVSGSDTQYF. The CDR3 DNA reads TGTGCCAGCAACCTAGTTTCTGGGTCGGATACGCAGTATTTT.

This clone has just a few counts. The chain combines TRBV7-2 with TRBJ2-5; D gene ambiguous. CDR1 is SGHTA and CDR2 is FQGNSA in the germline V gene. V lost 6 bases and J lost 4, with 12 bases in between. The CDR3 loop spans 13 amino acids. The CDR3 here is CASSPALRETQYF. The CDR3, as DNA: TGTGCCAGCAGTCCGGCGCTACGAGAGACCCAGTACTTC.

CDR3 in DNA: TGTGCCAGCAGCCATCGAAGTAGCTTCCGGAACACTGAAGCTTTCTTT. This codes for CASSHRSSFRNTEAFF. V is TRBV7-2 and J is TRBJ1-1, with no clear D. CDR1 and CDR2 (germline): SGHTA, FQGNSA. CDR3 length: 16 amino acids. The ends were cut back, 5 bases at V and 1 base at J, with 17 bases in the middle.

This clone has more than one count but fewer than ten. The genes are TRBV5-5 and TRBJ2-1, with D uncertain. The germline V gene encodes CDR1 SGHKS and CDR2 YYEKEE (reference sequence). This CDR3 is 13 amino acids long. Trimming removed 2 bases from V and 8 bases from J, with 11 bases in between. The CDR3 DNA reads TGTGCCAGCAGCTTAGCCTCAGATTATGAGCAGTTCTTC. It specifies CASSLASDYEQFF.

A single count supports this clone. The chain recombines TRBV5-1 with TRBJ1-2; 9 bases are shared with TRBD1. CDR1 is SGHRS, CDR2 YFSETQ, per germline. This CDR3 region has 15 residues. V was pared by 0 bases and J by 6 bases, with 6 bases of the junction left unmatched. CDR3: CASSLGGGTGNGYTF. In DNA, the CDR3 is TGCGCCAGCAGCTTGGGTGGAGGGACAGGGAATGGCTACACCTTC. Using reference TRBV5-1 and TRBJ1-2 for the parts outside the CDR3, the full variable domain is KAGVTQTPRYLIKTRGQQVTLSCSPISGHRSVSWYQQTPGQGLQFLFEYFSETQRNKGNFPGRFSGRQFSNSRSEMNVSTLELGDSALYLCASSLGGGTGNGYTFGSGTRLTVV.

CDR3 sequence: CASSRRTGWGVANEQFF. The CDR3 coding sequence is TGTGCCAGCAGCCGACGGACAGGGTGGGGTGTGGCCAATGAGCAGTTCTTC. This chain links TRBV28 with TRBJ2-1, with TRBD1 matching 8 bases. V lost 6 bases to trimming and J lost 6 bases; unmatched junction nucleotides: 16. This CDR3 has 17 amino acids. CDR1 is MDHEN, CDR2 SYDVKM, per germline.

The chain couples TRBV6-6 to TRBJ1-5; unclear D gene. Germline CDR1 and CDR2: MNHNY and SVGAGI (reference sequence). This CDR3 region has 15 residues. V lost 5 bases and J lost 3, with 14 bases in between. CDR3: CASSKHDMDNQPQHF. DNA for the CDR3: TGTGCCAGCAGTAAGCACGATATGGACAATCAGCCCCAGCATTTT.

This chain links TRBV11-2 with TRBJ2-2, with D hard to call. Trimming pared 5 bases from V and 5 bases from J, leaving 21 bases between. Germline lookup yields CDR1 SGHAT and CDR2 FQNNGV. The CDR3 is made up of 17 amino acids. CDR3 residues: CASSPDASRKGTGELFF. The DNA of the CDR3 is TGTGCCAGCAGCCCAGACGCATCCCGGAAGGGTACCGGGGAGCTGTTTTTT.

The chain employs TRBV27 and TRBJ1-4; no firm D call. Trimming shortened V by 6 bases and J by 8 bases, and 13 bases separated the two germline ends. The CDR3 loop spans 13 amino acids. Germline V gene lookup returns CDR1 MNHEY and CDR2 SMNVEV (reference sequence). This CDR3 reads CASSPRSGEKLFF. CDR3 bases: TGTGCCAGCAGCCCAAGGTCGGGGGAAAAACTGTTTTTT.

The rearrangement uses TRBV27 and TRBJ2-7, with 10 bases identical to TRBD1. Germline V lookup: CDR1 MNHEY, CDR2 SMNVEV (reference sequence). The trim removed 2 bases at V and 4 bases at J, leaving 5 bases unmatched. The CDR3 spans 15 residues. CDR3 amino acids: CASSLTRTGGYEQYF. For the CDR3, the DNA is TGTGCCAGCAGTTTAACGCGGACAGGGGGTTACGAGCAGTACTTC.

About this clone: This likely came from a read error, as a far larger clone is one base away. V and J are TRBV15 and TRBJ1-4; D is unresolved. Germline loops: CDR1 LNHNV, CDR2 YYDKDF (reference sequence). This CDR3 spans 13 amino acids. The DNA of the CDR3 is TGTGCCACCAAGGTCAGAGTAAATGAAAAACTGCTTTTT. This encodes CATKVRVNEKLLF.

J is TRBJ2-2 and V is TRBV7-8; 10 nucleotides match TRBD1. The CDR3 is made up of 16 amino acids. The V gene end was trimmed by 5 bases and the J gene end by 3 bases; junction bases not matched to a gene: 6. CDR1 and CDR2 (germline): SGHVS, FQNEAQ. The CDR3 bases are TGTGCCAGCAGCCACAGACAGGGGGCTTACACCGGGGAGCTGTTTTTT. Protein: CASSHRQGAYTGELFF. Looking up the rest from reference TRBV7-8 and TRBJ2-2 gives the full variable domain: GAGVSQSPRYKVAKRGQDVALRCDPISGHVSLFWYQQALGQGPEFLTYFQNEAQLDKSGLPSDRFFAERPEGSVSTLKIQRTQQEDSAVYLCASSHRQGAYTGELFFGEGSRLTVL.

This chain uses TRBV6-6 with TRBJ2-1, with 9 bases that match TRBD2. This CDR3 spans 16 amino acids. The J segment lost 9 bases and the V segment lost 5 bases, leaving 14 bases of the junction unmatched. Germline CDR1 reads MNHNY; CDR2 reads SVGAGI (reference sequence). The CDR3 DNA sequence: TGTGCCAGCAGTCTAGCAGCGGGAGGCGCCACGGGTGAGCAGTTCTTC. The encoded protein is CASSLAAGGATGEQFF.

This clone showed up just once. The chain joins TRBV19 to TRBJ1-5, with D possibly matching TRBD1 (5 bases). Germline CDR1 is LNHDA and CDR2 is SQIVND (reference sequence). The CDR3 covers 14 residues. V was clipped by 5 bases and J by 6 bases, with 14 bases between them. The CDR3 loop is CASSPGLGAQPQHF. The CDR3 nucleotides read TGTGCCAGTAGTCCGGGACTCGGGGCTCAGCCCCAGCATTTT.

The rearrangement uses TRBV27 and TRBJ1-2; 8 bases are a match to TRBD1. The V and J ends lost 3 bases and 8 bases, in that order; junction bases with no gene match: 5. There are 13 residues in the CDR3. Germline V CDR1 and CDR2: MNHEY, SMNVEV (reference sequence). CDR3 region: CASSLATGEGYTF. Here the CDR3 DNA reads TGTGCCAGCAGTTTGGCGACAGGGGAAGGCTACACCTTC.

The chain is built from TRBV28 and TRBJ2-7, with D possibly TRBD2 on 5 matching bases. The CDR3 contains 12 residues. Germline V gene lookup returns CDR1 MDHEN and CDR2 SYDVKM. V lost 1 base and J lost 9, with 10 bases in between. CDR3 sequence (DNA): TGTGCCAGCAGTTTATTTGAGGACTTGCAGTACTTC. Translated, it gives CASSLFEDLQYF.

The chain recombines TRBV5-1 with TRBJ2-7, with 11 bases fitting TRBD2. Germline CDR1 is SGHRS and CDR2 is YFSETQ. V was pared by 7 bases and J by 6 bases, with 12 bases of the junction left unmatched. The CDR3 is made up of 15 amino acids. In nucleotides, the CDR3 is TGCGCCAGCCAGACTAGCGGGATATCTTCGGCCGAGCAGTACTTC. Its translation: CASQTSGISSAEQYF. Based on the CDR3 plus reference TRBV5-1 and TRBJ2-7, the full variable domain is KAGVTQTPRYLIKTRGQQVTLSCSPISGHRSVSWYQQTPGQGLQFLFEYFSETQRNKGNFPGRFSGRQFSNSRSEMNVSTLELGDSALYLCASQTSGISSAEQYFGPGTRLTVT.